The 14 T cell receptor beta chains listed next were all sequenced from one sample in a study of cytomegalovirus exposure and HLA in healthy donors. Primers: 60 Vbeta forward and 13 Jbeta reverse. Assay used: immunoSEQ multiplex PCR; TCRdb lists only in-frame clones, some missing. The sample records some 99,000 clones, roughly three quarters being singletons. The specimen sequenced was PBMCs. Every receptor here comes from a female donor in good health and CMV-seronegative.

J is TRBJ2-7 and V is TRBV7-2, with 12 bases aligning to TRBD2. The V and J ends lost 6 bases and 6 bases, in that order; junction bases with no gene match: 9. The CDR3 sequence is 15 residues long. Germline loops: CDR1 SGHTA, CDR2 FQGNSA. CDR3 DNA: TGTGCCAGCAGGACGTGGGTGGGACTAGCGGGCGAGCAGTACTTC. Amino acid sequence: CASRTWVGLAGEQYF. The whole variable domain, remainder taken from reference TRBV7-2 and TRBJ2-7, is GAGVSQSPSNKVTEKGKDVELRCDPISGHTALYWYRQSLGQGLEFLIYFQGNSAPDKSGLPSDRFSAERTGGSVSTLTIQRTQQEDSAVYLCASRTWVGLAGEQYFGPGTRLTVT.

The V call is TRBV19, the J call TRBJ2-7; D may be TRBD2 (6 bases). V was pared by 5 bases and J by 0 bases, with 8 bases between. This CDR3 region has 13 residues. Germline V CDR1 and CDR2: LNHDA, SQIVND (reference sequence). This CDR3 reads CASSPGVSYEQYF. The CDR3, as DNA: TGTGCCAGTAGTCCGGGGGTCTCCTACGAGCAGTACTTC.

The chain employs TRBV6-1 and TRBJ2-7, with 14 nucleotides matching TRBD2. V shed 3 bases, J shed 3 bases, and the junction held 10 bases outside the gene matches. The CDR3 is made up of 18 amino acids. Per germline, CDR1 MNHNS and CDR2 SASEGT. CDR3 in amino acids: CASSENLGLAGDSYEQYF. As DNA, the CDR3 is TGTGCCAGCAGTGAGAATCTGGGACTAGCGGGAGATAGCTACGAGCAGTACTTC.

This clone was detected many times. The chain employs TRBV7-6 and TRBJ2-7; the match to TRBD1 covers 7 bases. Trimming took 1 base from V and 4 from J; bases not matched to a gene: 7. The CDR3 has 15 amino acids. Germline values: CDR1 SGHVS, CDR2 FNYEAQ. The CDR3 region is CASSLESQGEYEQYF. In DNA, the CDR3 is TGTGCCAGCAGCTTAGAAAGTCAGGGGGAGTACGAGCAGTACTTC.

V and J are TRBV7-6 and TRBJ2-2; 12 bases are shared with TRBD2. With V trimmed by 7 bases and J by 8 bases, 8 bases remained unmatched. CDR1 and CDR2 from the germline V gene are SGHVS and FNYEAQ. The CDR3 has 15 residues. The CDR3 loop is CASNPRTSGIGELFF. As DNA, the CDR3 is TGTGCCAGCAACCCCCGGACTAGCGGGATTGGGGAGCTGTTTTTT.

This rearrangement joins TRBV18 to TRBJ2-6; D perhaps matches TRBD1 (6 bases). Germline V gene lookup returns CDR1 KGHSH and CDR2 LQKENI. The CDR3 length is 19 residues. Between the trimmed V and J ends, which lost 6 bases and 0 bases, there was a span of 21 bases. CDR3 coding DNA: TGTGCCAGCTCCCAGGTTCCTGGACAGACCAGCTCTGGGGCCAACGTCCTGACTTTC. Translation gives CASSQVPGQTSSGANVLTF.

V is TRBV5-1 and J is TRBJ2-3, with D perhaps matching TRBD2 (5 bases). Germline-derived CDR1 and CDR2 are SGHRS and YFSETQ. The CDR3 length is 16 residues. V was clipped by 0 bases and J by 2 bases, with 13 bases between them. CDR3 bases: TGCGCCAGCAGCTTGGGAGGGAGAGGGTACACAGATACGCAGTATTTT. Its protein product is CASSLGGRGYTDTQYF. Full variable domain (outside the CDR3, taken from reference TRBV5-1 and TRBJ2-3): KAGVTQTPRYLIKTRGQQVTLSCSPISGHRSVSWYQQTPGQGLQFLFEYFSETQRNKGNFPGRFSGRQFSNSRSEMNVSTLELGDSALYLCASSLGGRGYTDTQYFGPGTRLTVL.

CDR3 nucleotide sequence: TGTGCCAGCACCACTTCTAAGGATACGCAGTATTTT. Protein: CASTTSKDTQYF. The V gene is TRBV28, the J gene TRBJ2-3; D uncertain. In germline, CDR1 is MDHEN, CDR2 SYDVKM. Trimming removed 7 bases from V and 6 bases from J, with 11 bases in between. The CDR3 sequence is 12 residues long.

This rearrangement joins TRBV7-3 to TRBJ2-5, with TRBD1 identical over 8 bases. V dropped 0 bases and J dropped 7; count of bases not matched to a gene: 7. CDR1 and CDR2 from the germline V gene are SGHTA and FQGTGA. The CDR3 sequence is 15 residues long. CDR3 in DNA: TGTGCCAGCAGCTTAACAGCGACAGGGGTTGGGACCCAGTACTTC. Translated, it gives CASSLTATGVGTQYF.

Regarding this clone: A junction end diverges from the germline sequence, so it may reflect a read error. The CDR3: CASSLDREVYEQYF. CDR3 nucleotide sequence: TGTGCCAGCAGTTTAGACAGGGAAGTATACGAACAGTACTTC. The chain carries TRBV6-6 and TRBJ2-7; 7 bases align to TRBD1. Germline CDR1 MNHNY, CDR2 SVGAGI (reference sequence). This CDR3 has 14 amino acids.

J is TRBJ1-1 and V is TRBV6-1, with 7 bases that match TRBD1. The germline gives CDR1 MNHNS, CDR2 SASEGT. Trimming removed 7 bases from V and 1 base from J; junction bases left unmatched: 9. The CDR3 sequence is 15 residues long. The CDR3 coding sequence is TGTGCCAGCACCCTTGGCGCAGGGGGGAACACTGAAGCTTTCTTT. This translates into CASTLGAGGNTEAFF.

The genes are TRBV10-3 and TRBJ2-5; a possible D gene is TRBD2 (6 bases). Germline CDR1 reads ENHRY; CDR2 reads SYGVKD. V was shortened by 8 bases and J by 0 bases, with 13 bases between the two germline ends. The CDR3 covers 14 residues. In nucleotides, the CDR3 is TGTGCCATCCGCGGGGAACCGGACCAAGAGACCCAGTACTTC. Its translation: CAIRGEPDQETQYF.

V gene TRBV5-1 combines with J gene TRBJ1-1; the match to TRBD1 covers 8 bases. The CDR3 covers 16 residues. The V gene end was trimmed by 0 bases and the J gene end by 1 base; junction bases not matched to a gene: 5. CDR1 and CDR2 (germline): SGHRS, YFSETQ. CDR3: CASSLDLGQGNTEAFF. The DNA for the CDR3 is TGCGCCAGCAGCTTGGACCTCGGACAGGGGAACACTGAAGCTTTCTTT.

This chain joins TRBV2 and TRBJ1-5, with 12 bases fitting TRBD1. V lost 4 bases to trimming and J lost 0 bases; unmatched junction nucleotides: 13. CDR1 and CDR2 (germline): SNHLY, FYNNEI. The CDR3 totals 20 residues. This CDR3 is CASSGTGTGGSWGSNQPQHF. As DNA, the CDR3 is TGTGCCAGCAGTGGTACCGGGACAGGGGGCAGTTGGGGTAGCAATCAGCCCCAGCATTTT.